This T cell receptor beta chain was profiled in a study of blood T cell repertoires in COVID-19. This clone showed up just once. The data were produced by immunoSEQ multiplex PCR, yet TCRdb's version contains in-frame clones alone and is incomplete. The table records 200,000 to 300,000 clones, 92% of them present only once. The CDR3 contains 14 residues. Germline CDR1 LNHDA, CDR2 SQIVND (reference sequence). V was clipped by 6 bases and J by 0 bases; unmatched bases: 4. Sequencing was carried out using peripheral blood. The chain joins TRBV19 to TRBJ1-2; 7 bases align to TRBD1. This TCR was recovered from a man between 25 and 39 years old with COVID-19, enrolled during active disease. CDR3 DNA: TGTGCCAGTAGGAGACAGGGAACTAACTATGGCTACACCTTC. Amino acids: CASRRQGTNYGYTF. Full variable domain (outside the CDR3, taken from reference TRBV19 and TRBJ1-2): DGGITQSPKYLFRKEGQNVTLSCEQNLNHDAMYWYRQDPGQGLRLIYYSQIVNDFQKGDIAEGYSVSREKKESFPLTVTSAQKNPTAFYLCASRRQGTNYGYTFGSGTRLTVV.